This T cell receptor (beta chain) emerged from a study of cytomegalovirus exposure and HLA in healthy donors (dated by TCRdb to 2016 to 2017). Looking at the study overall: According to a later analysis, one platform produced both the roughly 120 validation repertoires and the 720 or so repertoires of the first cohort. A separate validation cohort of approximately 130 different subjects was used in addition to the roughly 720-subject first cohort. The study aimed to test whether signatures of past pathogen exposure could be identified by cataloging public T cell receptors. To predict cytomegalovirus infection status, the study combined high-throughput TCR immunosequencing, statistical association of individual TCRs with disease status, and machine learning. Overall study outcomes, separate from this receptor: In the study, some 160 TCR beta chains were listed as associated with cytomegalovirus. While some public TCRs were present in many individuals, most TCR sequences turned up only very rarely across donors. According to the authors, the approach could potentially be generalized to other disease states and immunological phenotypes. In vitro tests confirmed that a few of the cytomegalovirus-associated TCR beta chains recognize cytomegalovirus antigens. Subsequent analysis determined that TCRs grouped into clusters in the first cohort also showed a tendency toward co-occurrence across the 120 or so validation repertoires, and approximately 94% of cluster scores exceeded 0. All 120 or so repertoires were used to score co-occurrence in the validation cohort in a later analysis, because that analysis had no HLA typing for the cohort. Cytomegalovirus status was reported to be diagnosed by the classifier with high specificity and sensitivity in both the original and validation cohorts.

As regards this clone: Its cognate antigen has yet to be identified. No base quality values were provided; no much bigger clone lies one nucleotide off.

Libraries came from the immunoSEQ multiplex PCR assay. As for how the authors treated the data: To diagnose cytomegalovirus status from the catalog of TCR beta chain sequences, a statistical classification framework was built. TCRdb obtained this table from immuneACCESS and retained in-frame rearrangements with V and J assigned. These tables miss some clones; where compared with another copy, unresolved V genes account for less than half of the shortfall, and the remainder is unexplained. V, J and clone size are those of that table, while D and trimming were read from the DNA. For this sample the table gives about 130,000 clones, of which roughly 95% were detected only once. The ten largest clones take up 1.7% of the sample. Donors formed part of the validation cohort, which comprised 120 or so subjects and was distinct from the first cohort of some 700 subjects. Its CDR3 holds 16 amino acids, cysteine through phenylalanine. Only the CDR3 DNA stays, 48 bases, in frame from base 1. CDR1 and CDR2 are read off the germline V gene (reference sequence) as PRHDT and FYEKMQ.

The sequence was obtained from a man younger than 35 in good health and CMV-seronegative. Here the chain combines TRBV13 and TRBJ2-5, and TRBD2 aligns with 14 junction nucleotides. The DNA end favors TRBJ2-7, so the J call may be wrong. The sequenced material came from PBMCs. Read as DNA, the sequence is TGTGCCAGCAGCCCTCGGACTAGCGGGAGGTCCTACGAGCAGTACTTC. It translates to CASSPRTSGRSYEQYF.